This T cell receptor beta chain was recorded in a study of shared clonotypes between healthy human individuals. General study points: On the whole, naive subsets had larger estimated richness than memory subsets had. Clonotypes which were not shared had lower generation probabilities than clonotypes that all four donors shared. In this cohort, only blood was sampled, and tissue repertoires likely differ.

Naive-designated CD8 cells lacked CD45RO, were positively enriched for CCR7, and omitted terminally differentiated effector memory CD45RA+ cells. TCRdb keeps only in-frame clones here, not all; method: immunoSEQ multiplex PCR. The table shows under 700,000 clones, with around 95% occurring only once. CDR3 length: 14 residues. Germline-derived CDR1 and CDR2 are SGHRS and YFSETQ. V lost 2 bases to trimming and J lost 5 bases; unmatched junction nucleotides: 3. Remarks on this clone: Antigen: not known.

The V gene is TRBV5-1, the J gene TRBJ2-5; TRBD2 matches at 10 bases. Sequencing used naive CD8+ T cells sorted from blood. This clonotype originated in a woman younger than 45 in good health. CDR3 sequence (DNA): TGCGCCAGCAGCTTAGCGGGAGGGAGGGAGACCCAGTACTTC. Encoded protein: CASSLAGGRETQYF.